These 26 T cell receptor beta chains came from one sample sequenced in a study of PD-L1 blockade in urothelial cancer. Specified time point: pretreatment peripheral blood. The method was immunoSEQ multiplex PCR; TCRdb's version includes in-frame clones alone and lacks a portion of them. This sample has 70,000 to 95,000 clones, with about 89% found just once. Source: PBMCs, taken around atezolizumab (anti-PD-L1) treatment. The origin of the receptors is a woman aged 80 or over with urothelial cancer.

This clone was seen more than once but under ten times. The chain recombines TRBV10-3 with TRBJ1-5; weak D call: TRBD1 (5 bases). Germline CDR1 reads ENHRY; CDR2 reads SYGVKD. There are 13 residues in the CDR3. V lost 6 bases and J 3 bases, leaving 9 bases between the germline ends. CDR3 residues: CAIRQGLNQPQHF. Here the CDR3 DNA reads TGTGCCATCAGGCAGGGCCTCAATCAGCCCCAGCATTTT.

The genes are TRBV6-6 and TRBJ1-4, with a possible D match to TRBD1 (6 bases). Trimming pared 3 bases from V and 0 bases from J, leaving 11 bases between. The CDR3 contains 16 residues. Germline lookup yields CDR1 MNHNY and CDR2 SVGAGI (reference sequence). The CDR3 nucleotides are TGTGCCAGCAGTTATGGACAGATTACAACTAATGAAAAACTGTTTTTT. Translation gives CASSYGQITTNEKLFF.

The chain links TRBV11-2 to TRBJ1-1; D is unclear. The V gene lost 5 bases and the J gene lost 0 bases, with 13 bases spanning the gap. The length of the CDR3 is 15 residues. Germline V gives CDR1 SGHAT, CDR2 FQNNGV. In DNA form, the CDR3 reads TGTGCCAGCAGCCCAACTCCCACCATGAACACTGAAGCTTTCTTT. Translation gives CASSPTPTMNTEAFF.

The chain is built from TRBV30 and TRBJ1-1; D not resolved. Germline CDR1 and CDR2: GTSNPN and SVGIG (reference sequence). V was shortened by 4 bases and J by 7 bases, with 7 bases between the two germline ends. This CDR3 has 10 residues. The CDR3 loop is CAWIGSEAFF. CDR3 nucleotides: TGTGCCTGGATCGGTAGTGAAGCTTTCTTT.

V and J are TRBV5-4 and TRBJ2-2; unclear D gene. Germline V lookup: CDR1 SGHNT, CDR2 YYREEE (reference sequence). This CDR3 region has 13 residues. V lost 4 bases and J lost 2, with 6 bases in between. The DNA of the CDR3 is TGTGCCAGCAGCCAAGCCAACACCGGGGAGCTGTTTTTT. Its translation is CASSQANTGELFF.

The rearrangement uses TRBV5-4 and TRBJ2-3; 13 bases match TRBD2. The CDR3 contains 16 residues. Germline loops: CDR1 SGHNT, CDR2 YYREEE (reference sequence). V was pared by 0 bases and J by 4 bases, with 2 bases of the junction left unmatched. CDR3 protein: CASSLGGLAGADTQYF. CDR3 nucleotides: TGTGCCAGCAGCTTGGGAGGACTAGCGGGAGCAGATACGCAGTATTTT.

The chain combines TRBV27 with TRBJ1-2, with 10 nucleotides matching TRBD1. Trimming took 5 bases from V and 2 from J; bases not matched to a gene: 5. The germline CDR1 and CDR2 sequences are MNHEY and SMNVEV (reference sequence). There are 15 residues in the CDR3. For the CDR3, the DNA is TGTGCCAGCAGTCACGGGACAGGGGAGAACTATGGCTACACCTTC. This codes for CASSHGTGENYGYTF.

This clone has just one count. The chain has TRBV7-2 and TRBJ2-7, with 15 positions matching TRBD2. V trimming: 6 bases; J trimming: 7 bases; junction bases outside the gene matches: 13. The germline V gene has CDR1 SGHTA and CDR2 FQGNSA. This CDR3 has 17 amino acids. CDR3 sequence reads: CASRAGEGLAGGREQYF. Here the CDR3 DNA reads TGTGCCAGCAGAGCTGGGGAAGGACTAGCGGGAGGGAGGGAGCAGTACTTC.

The genes are TRBV12-5 and TRBJ1-1, with a weak D call TRBD1 (5 bases). Trimming removed 0 bases from V and 8 bases from J, with 16 bases in between. The V gene's germline CDR1 is LGHNT and CDR2 FRNRAP. This CDR3 comprises 15 residues. The CDR3 DNA is TGTGCTAGTGGTTTGGTAAGGGGAGGATACGCCGAAGCTTTCTTT. Its translation: CASGLVRGGYAEAFF.

The chain combines TRBV11-2 with TRBJ1-1; D is undetermined. The CDR3 is 12 residues long. Germline assignment: CDR1 SGHAT and CDR2 FQNNGV. V was pared by 2 bases and J by 4 bases, with 5 bases between. The CDR3 loop reads CASSLLSTEAFF. The DNA of the CDR3 is TGTGCCAGCAGCTTACTAAGCACTGAAGCTTTCTTT.

The chain employs TRBV7-9 and TRBJ2-7; 12 bases are shared with TRBD2. Trimming removed 0 bases from V and 4 bases from J; junction bases left unmatched: 7. This CDR3 region has 17 residues. Germline values: CDR1 SEHNR, CDR2 FQNEAQ (reference sequence). The CDR3 sequence is CASSLARPSGRGYEQYF. CDR3 nucleotides: TGTGCCAGCAGCTTAGCGCGGCCTAGCGGGAGGGGGTACGAGCAGTACTTC.

CDR3 DNA sequence: TGTGCCAGCAGCTTAACGTCTAGCGGGCTATATGAGCAGTTCTTC. This codes for CASSLTSSGLYEQFF. The chain is built from TRBV7-9 and TRBJ2-1; 8 nucleotides align to TRBD2. Germline V gene data show CDR1 as SEHNR and CDR2 as FQNEAQ (reference sequence). Trimming took 2 bases from V and 8 from J; bases not matched to a gene: 8. The CDR3 extends over 15 amino acids.

A few counts support this clone. The chain couples TRBV6-6 to TRBJ1-2; tentative D call: TRBD1 (6 bases). CDR1 and CDR2 from the germline V gene are MNHNY and SVGAGI (reference sequence). This CDR3 is built from 13 residues. V lost 5 bases and J lost 4, with 11 bases in between. This CDR3 reads CASSGGSGYGYTF. The CDR3 bases are TGTGCCAGCAGTGGGGGCTCGGGCTATGGCTACACCTTC.

This clone was seen once. The rearrangement links TRBV5-6 to TRBJ2-3, with 8 bases fitting TRBD1. The CDR3 sequence is 16 residues long. With V trimmed by 1 base and J by 1 base, 5 bases remained unmatched. Germline CDR1 is SGHDT and CDR2 is YYEEEE. The CDR3 loop is CASSLPGGGRTDTQYF. CDR3 sequence (DNA): TGTGCCAGCAGCTTGCCAGGGGGCGGGCGCACAGATACGCAGTATTTT.

This clone was counted between two and nine times. V and J are TRBV7-8 and TRBJ1-3; D is perhaps TRBD1 (5 bases). V gave up 5 bases and J gave up 2 bases, with 19 bases separating them. The CDR3 covers 17 residues. CDR1 and CDR2 (germline): SGHVS, FQNEAQ. CDR3 in amino acids: CASSRLGGTLAGNTIYF. For the CDR3, the DNA is TGTGCCAGCAGCCGGTTGGGGGGAACGCTTGCTGGAAACACCATATATTTT.

The rearrangement joins TRBV10-3 to TRBJ1-1, with 9 bases lining up with TRBD1. This CDR3 is built from 14 residues. V dropped 6 bases and J dropped 4; count of bases not matched to a gene: 6. Germline V gene lookup returns CDR1 ENHRY and CDR2 SYGVKD. Here the CDR3 reads CAISAGQGVTEAFF. The CDR3, as DNA: TGTGCCATCAGCGCGGGACAGGGAGTCACTGAAGCTTTCTTT.

This sequence joins TRBV28 and TRBJ1-1; no firm D call. The germline V gene has CDR1 MDHEN and CDR2 SYDVKM. Trimming stripped 7 bases from V and 10 bases from J, with 13 bases between. The CDR3 has 11 amino acids. CDR3 in amino acids: CASTLNSVAFF. CDR3 coding DNA: TGTGCCAGCACCCTCAATAGTGTAGCTTTCTTT.

The chain links TRBV7-6 to TRBJ1-4; 7 nucleotides match TRBD1. Trimming took 2 bases from V and 5 from J; bases not matched to a gene: 11. The CDR3 length is 17 residues. From germline, CDR1 is SGHVS and CDR2 FNYEAQ. The CDR3 loop reads CASSLRQGLSGNEKLFF. The CDR3 nucleotides read TGTGCCAGCAGCTTACGACAGGGCCTCTCTGGGAATGAAAAACTGTTTTTT.

This chain links TRBV5-4 with TRBJ2-6, with D perhaps matching TRBD1 (6 bases). The germline V gene has CDR1 SGHNT and CDR2 YYREEE (reference sequence). V lost 4 bases and J lost 0, with 14 bases in between. The CDR3 is made up of 17 amino acids. The CDR3 reads CASSALQGTSGANVLTF. The CDR3 bases are TGTGCCAGCAGCGCATTACAGGGAACCTCTGGGGCCAACGTCCTGACTTTC.

This clone was recorded once. CDR3 sequence reads: CASIQGLLSYEQYF. The CDR3 DNA sequence: TGTGCCAGCATACAGGGTTTATTATCCTACGAGCAGTACTTC. The rearrangement uses TRBV2 and TRBJ2-7; possibly TRBD1 for D (6 bases). Germline V gene lookup returns CDR1 SNHLY and CDR2 FYNNEI. V lost 7 bases and J 1 base, leaving 14 bases between the germline ends. The length of the CDR3 is 14 residues.

The chain has TRBV6-6 and TRBJ2-7, with D perhaps matching TRBD2 (6 bases). Trimming pared 6 bases from V and 3 bases from J, leaving 15 bases between. This CDR3 spans 14 amino acids. CDR1 MNHNY and CDR2 SVGAGI come from the germline V gene (reference sequence). This chain's CDR3 is CASSRELADYEQYF. The CDR3 region has the DNA TGTGCCAGCAGCCGAGAACTAGCTGACTACGAGCAGTACTTC.

The chain recombines TRBV7-3 with TRBJ2-2; 9 bases map to TRBD2. After removal of 5 bases from V and 1 base from J, the junction contained 2 bases not matched to a gene. From germline, CDR1 is SGHTA and CDR2 FQGTGA. The CDR3 has 15 amino acids. The CDR3, as DNA: TGTGCCAGCAGCCCGACTAGCGGGAACACCGGGGAGCTGTTTTTT. It specifies CASSPTSGNTGELFF. The full variable domain, in which reference TRBV7-3 and TRBJ2-2 provide the parts outside the CDR3, is GAGVSQTPSNKVTEKGKYVELRCDPISGHTALYWYRQSLGQGPEFLIYFQGTGAADDSGLPNDRFFAVRPEGSVSTLKIQRTERGDSAVYLCASSPTSGNTGELFFGEGSRLTVL.

This chain links TRBV18 with TRBJ1-1; tentative D call: TRBD1 (6 bases). Looked up from germline, CDR1 is KGHSH and CDR2 is LQKENI. V lost 6 bases and J 4 bases, leaving 18 bases between the germline ends. This CDR3 region has 15 residues. The CDR3 region is CASSPYQGLATEAFF. CDR3 in DNA: TGTGCCAGCTCCCCCTATCAGGGGCTGGCCACTGAAGCTTTCTTT.

The sample holds a few counts of this clone. This sequence joins TRBV5-5 and TRBJ1-1; D might be TRBD1 (5 bases). The V end lost 4 bases, the J end lost 3 bases, and 13 bases lay between the germline ends. CDR3 size: 14 residues. CDR1 is SGHKS, CDR2 YYEKEE, per germline (reference sequence). The CDR3 DNA sequence: TGTGCCAGCAGCAACGACAGTCGAGACACTGAAGCTTTCTTT. Translated, it gives CASSNDSRDTEAFF.

As DNA, the CDR3 is TGCGCCAGCAGCCGAGCAGGGAATCAAGAGACCCAGTACTTC. Residues: CASSRAGNQETQYF. The chain uses TRBV5-1 and TRBJ2-5, with D maybe TRBD1 (5 bases). Trimming took off 4 bases at V and 2 bases at J, with 12 bases between the two ends. In germline, CDR1 is SGHRS, CDR2 YFSETQ. The CDR3 consists of 14 residues.

The chain carries TRBV7-8 and TRBJ1-2, with 7 bases fitting TRBD1. This CDR3 contains 15 residues. Germline-derived CDR1 and CDR2 are SGHVS and FQNEAQ. The V segment lost 5 bases and the J segment 3 bases; nucleotides outside the gene matches: 9. The DNA of the CDR3 is TGTGCCAGCAGCCCGAGGGGGCAGGGGGACTATGGCTACACCTTC. This sequence encodes CASSPRGQGDYGYTF.